This T cell receptor (beta chain) originates from a study of CD8 T cells in Susac syndrome. General observations from the study: It was acknowledged by the study that relatively few individuals were included in its TCR sequencing and HLA analysis.

The CDR3 totals 14 residues. Trimming removed 6 bases from V and 7 bases from J, with 16 bases in between. CDR1 and CDR2 from the germline V gene are KGHSH and LQKENI. Roughly 0.45 to 1 ug RNA was reverse transcribed with random hexamers. Multiplex PCR with immunoSEQ amplified the TCR beta CDR3 across 54 Vbeta and 13 Jbeta. A single record per CDR3 protein comes from TCRdb applying MiXCR to the immunoSEQ multiplex PCR reads. The sample lists over 300,000 distinct CDR3 sequences; roughly 94% were seen once. A remark on this clonotype: Antigen unknown.

The gene calls are TRBV18 and TRBJ2-1, with TRBD2 as a possible D gene (7 bases). The sample consisted of CD4+ T cells from PBMCs. The receptor was derived from a human donor with multiple sclerosis. The CDR3 is CASSLDGGPNEQFF. In DNA, the CDR3 is TGTGCCAGCTCTCTAGACGGGGGGCCAAATGAGCAGTTCTTC.